This entry is about one TCR beta chain. Preparing the TCRbeta library involved the use of unique molecular identifiers. TCRdb re-analysed the PCR reads in MiXCR, keeping a single row per CDR3 protein. The sample carries hundreds of thousands of distinct CDR3 sequences, approximately 10% recorded once. The sample is drawn from a study of T-cell reconstitution after alpha-beta-depleted transplantation in children. CDR1 SEHNR and CDR2 FQNEAQ come from the germline V gene (reference sequence). The CDR3 length is 13 residues. Trimming removed 5 bases from V and 9 bases from J; junction bases left unmatched: 7.

This chain links TRBV7-9 with TRBJ2-1; 7 bases fit TRBD2. Specimen: PBMCs from the stem cell graft donor, collected from the stem cell graft. The sequence came from a human donor who donated a stem cell graft to a child with acute myeloid leukemia. CDR3 sequence (DNA): TGTGCCAGCAGCCAGACTAGCTTCCCTGAGCAGTTCTTC. Translated, it gives CASSQTSFPEQFF.